Listed here are 26 T cell receptor beta chains from one sample, sequenced in a study of blood T cell repertoires in COVID-19. Using immunoSEQ multiplex PCR, the repertoire was profiled, and TCRdb retains in-frame clones only, with some absent. Among 200,000 to 250,000 clones listed, less than 90% were seen once. Sequencing was performed on PBMCs or T cells enriched from blood (not recorded which). These receptors all come from a woman aged 35 to 49 who had recovered from COVID-19.

This clone showed up just a few times. The chain couples TRBV27 to TRBJ1-2; D uncertain. Germline V gene sequence: CDR1 MNHEY, CDR2 SMNVEV (reference sequence). The CDR3 is 13 amino acids. The V end lost 3 bases, the J end lost 5 bases, and 10 bases lay between the germline ends. The CDR3 is CASSFLPVYGYTF. CDR3 nucleotide sequence: TGTGCCAGCAGTTTCCTGCCGGTTTATGGCTACACCTTC.

The chain joins TRBV30 to TRBJ2-1; possible D gene TRBD1, 6 bases. Germline assignment: CDR1 GTSNPN and CDR2 SVGIG (reference sequence). This CDR3 comprises 13 residues. The V end was cut by 3 bases, the J end by 3 bases, with 9 bases between. This chain's CDR3 is CAWRVDSYNEQFF. CDR3 sequence (DNA): TGTGCCTGGAGAGTGGACAGCTACAATGAGCAGTTCTTC.

The chain joins TRBV9 to TRBJ1-5, with 7 bases matching TRBD1. V lost 2 bases and J lost 3; bases outside the gene matches: 5. Germline lookup yields CDR1 SGDLS and CDR2 YYNGEE. This CDR3 contains 15 residues. For the CDR3, the DNA is TGTGCCAGCAGCGTCGGACAGGACGTCAATCAGCCCCAGCATTTT. Translation gives CASSVGQDVNQPQHF.

The V call is TRBV5-1, the J call TRBJ2-2, with D perhaps TRBD1 (5 bases). CDR1 is SGHRS, CDR2 YFSETQ, per germline. With 2 bases removed from V and 7 bases from J, the gap between germline ends came to 9 bases. This CDR3 region has 13 residues. CDR3 sequence reads: CASSFRVYGELFF. The DNA of the CDR3 is TGCGCCAGCAGCTTCAGGGTTTACGGGGAGCTGTTTTTT.

V and J are TRBV27 and TRBJ1-5, with TRBD1 identical over 9 bases. In germline, CDR1 is MNHEY, CDR2 SMNVEV (reference sequence). The length of the CDR3 is 15 residues. With V trimmed by 5 bases and J by 1 base, 3 bases remained unmatched. CDR3 in DNA: TGTGCCAGCAGTGGGACAGGGTCGAGCAATCAGCCCCAGCATTTT. This gives the protein CASSGTGSSNQPQHF.

This chain links TRBV6-5 with TRBJ1-1, with unresolved D. The CDR3 covers 14 residues. Trimming cost V 4 bases and J 5 bases, with 14 bases left between them. Germline CDR1 reads MNHEY; CDR2 reads SVGAGI. The CDR3 DNA is TGTGCCAGCAGTTCCCCCCTGACAAGGACTGAAGCTTTCTTT. Translation: CASSSPLTRTEAFF.

The chain employs TRBV30 and TRBJ1-2, with TRBD1 matching over 8 bases. Trimming at V came to 0 bases and at J to 4 bases, leaving 7 bases not matched to a gene. The CDR3 is 15 amino acids. CDR1 is GTSNPN and CDR2 is SVGIG in the germline V gene (reference sequence). CDR3 sequence (DNA): TGTGCCTGGAGTGTACTGAGACAGGGGACCTATGGCTACACCTTC. It specifies CAWSVLRQGTYGYTF.

V gene TRBV11-2 combines with J gene TRBJ1-1, with D hard to call. Trimming pared 5 bases from V and 3 bases from J, leaving 13 bases between. Germline V gene data show CDR1 as SGHAT and CDR2 as FQNNGV. CDR3 size: 14 residues. CDR3 sequence (DNA): TGTGCCAGCAGCCCCGGTCGCGTGGACACTGAAGCTTTCTTT. Protein: CASSPGRVDTEAFF.

V and J are TRBV9 and TRBJ2-3; D remains unclear. The CDR3 is made up of 16 amino acids. The V end was cut by 2 bases, the J end by 0 bases, with 13 bases between. Germline loops: CDR1 SGDLS, CDR2 YYNGEE. The DNA of the CDR3 is TGTGCCAGCAGCGTTGACGGAGCGCTTAGCACAGATACGCAGTATTTT. Amino acid sequence: CASSVDGALSTDTQYF.

The chain employs TRBV6-4 and TRBJ2-1, with 8 bases identical to TRBD2. CDR3 size: 15 residues. Germline V gene sequence: CDR1 MRHNA, CDR2 SNTAGT. V was pared by 6 bases and J by 2 bases, with 6 bases of the junction left unmatched. The CDR3 is CASSPGLAAYNEQFF. CDR3 nucleotides: TGTGCCAGCAGCCCCGGACTAGCAGCCTACAATGAGCAGTTCTTC.

The CDR3 bases are TGTGCCAGCTCACCACTGGGGACAGCCGATCAGCCCCAGCATTTT. Its protein product is CASSPLGTADQPQHF. This chain uses TRBV18 with TRBJ1-5, with 7 bases aligning to TRBD1. Germline CDR1 and CDR2: KGHSH and LQKENI. There are 15 residues in the CDR3. V trimming: 1 base; J trimming: 5 bases; junction bases outside the gene matches: 5.

The rearrangement joins TRBV5-1 to TRBJ2-1; 13 bases agree with TRBD2. The trim removed 4 bases at V and 7 bases at J, leaving 11 bases unmatched. Germline V gene data show CDR1 as SGHRS and CDR2 as YFSETQ. The CDR3 has 17 residues. The CDR3 spells CASSRGLAGTQGNEQFF. The DNA of the CDR3 is TGCGCCAGCAGCCGGGGACTAGCGGGAACCCAGGGGAATGAGCAGTTCTTC.

The chain is built from TRBV15 and TRBJ2-7; D may be TRBD1 (6 bases). The germline gives CDR1 LNHNV, CDR2 YYDKDF (reference sequence). CDR3 length equals 15 residues. Deletions cut 1 base from V and 3 bases from J, with 13 bases between. CDR3 sequence: CATSRGGGSNYEQYV. CDR3 DNA sequence: TGTGCCACCAGCAGAGGAGGGGGAAGTAACTACGAGCAGTACGTC.

The V call is TRBV29-1, the J call TRBJ1-2, with TRBD1 as a possible D gene (5 bases). The germline CDR1 and CDR2 sequences are SQVTM and ANQGSEA. The CDR3 sequence is 14 residues long. Trimming shortened V by 1 base and J by 7 bases, and 16 bases separated the two germline ends. CDR3 sequence reads: CSVEGTHIVGGYTF. The CDR3 region has the DNA TGCAGCGTTGAAGGGACACATATAGTGGGTGGCTACACCTTC.

Only a few counts were recorded for this clone. The V gene is TRBV2, the J gene TRBJ2-3, with 10 bases fitting TRBD2. V shed 4 bases and J 2 bases; nucleotides not matched to a gene: 3. Per germline, CDR1 SNHLY and CDR2 FYNNEI. This CDR3 spans 15 amino acids. The CDR3 nucleotides are TGTGCCAGCAGTGGTAGCGGGAGGATCACAGATACGCAGTATTTT. Translation gives CASSGSGRITDTQYF.

This chain connects TRBV6-2 or TRBV6-3 to TRBJ2-1; tentative D call: TRBD2 (6 bases). The CDR3 runs 16 residues. Trimming removed 0 bases at V and 2 bases at J, with 11 bases between. Per the germline V gene, CDR1 is MNHEY and CDR2 is SVGEGT. CDR3 DNA: TGTGCCAGCAGTTACTCCCGGGACTCTCCCTACAATGAGCAGTTCTTC. Amino acids: CASSYSRDSPYNEQFF.

The genes are TRBV12-5 and TRBJ2-7; TRBD1 matches at 8 bases. Germline V gives CDR1 LGHNT, CDR2 FRNRAP. Trimming at V came to 5 bases and at J to 5 bases, leaving 8 bases not matched to a gene. The CDR3 sequence is 14 residues long. The CDR3 sequence is CASGPGQGTHEQYF. CDR3 DNA sequence: TGTGCTAGTGGTCCCGGACAGGGAACCCACGAGCAGTACTTC.

The chain is built from TRBV27 and TRBJ2-5, with 9 bases fitting TRBD1. CDR3 length equals 15 residues. Losses at the gene ends were 6 bases for V and 6 bases for J; bases not matched to a gene: 11. Germline V gene data show CDR1 as MNHEY and CDR2 as SMNVEV (reference sequence). This CDR3 reads CASRPLRQGEQTQYF. The CDR3 DNA reads as TGTGCCAGCAGACCCCTACGACAGGGGGAACAGACCCAGTACTTC.

The genes are TRBV5-1 and TRBJ1-3; the D gene is possibly TRBD1 (5 bases). Germline V gene sequence: CDR1 SGHRS, CDR2 YFSETQ. Deletions cut 4 bases from V and 4 bases from J, with 9 bases between. CDR3 size: 13 residues. The CDR3 loop is CASSRTRGNTIYF. DNA for the CDR3: TGCGCCAGCAGCCGGACAAGGGGAAACACCATATATTTT.

There are a few counts of this clone. V and J are TRBV9 and TRBJ2-7; D may be TRBD2 (6 bases). Per the germline V gene, CDR1 is SGDLS and CDR2 is YYNGEE. V lost 4 bases and J 2 bases, leaving 16 bases between the germline ends. CDR3 length: 15 residues. The CDR3 region is CASSTSGVPPYEQYF. CDR3 coding DNA: TGTGCCAGCAGCACTTCGGGGGTTCCCCCCTACGAGCAGTACTTC.

The genes are TRBV5-1 and TRBJ1-1; D not certain. The ends were cut back, 3 bases at V and 6 bases at J, with 12 bases in the middle. The CDR3 sequence is 13 residues long. Germline CDR1 and CDR2: SGHRS and YFSETQ. The CDR3 loop is CASSSDIGAEAFF. As DNA, the CDR3 is TGCGCCAGCAGCTCCGATATCGGAGCTGAAGCTTTCTTT.

This chain uses TRBV6-8 with TRBJ2-7, with 10 bases identical to TRBD2. This CDR3 is built from 15 residues. Germline lookup yields CDR1 MNHGY and CDR2 SAAAGT. The junction had 13 bases not matched to a gene; V was cut back by 7 bases and J by 7 bases. The CDR3 DNA is TGTGCCAGCACCCACTTCGGGACTAGCGCACGGGAGCAGTACGTC. Protein: CASTHFGTSAREQYV.

V usage is TRBV6-5 and J usage is TRBJ1-5, with TRBD1 matching 9 bases. The CDR3 extends over 14 amino acids. Per the germline V gene, CDR1 is MNHEY and CDR2 is SVGAGI. Trimming removed 5 bases from V and 3 bases from J; junction bases left unmatched: 2. The CDR3 DNA reads as TGTGCCAGCAGTCGGACAGGGGTCAATCAGCCCCAGCATTTT. It specifies CASSRTGVNQPQHF.

J is TRBJ1-5 and V is TRBV7-2; D possibly corresponds to TRBD1 (6 bases). Germline V gene lookup returns CDR1 SGHTA and CDR2 FQGNSA. The length of the CDR3 is 15 residues. V lost 6 bases and J lost 2, with 14 bases in between. The CDR3 loop reads CASRVGGAGNQPQHF. The CDR3, as DNA: TGTGCCAGCAGGGTGGGGGGGGCAGGCAATCAGCCCCAGCATTTT. Filled out from reference TRBV7-2 and TRBJ1-5, the complete variable domain reads GAGVSQSPSNKVTEKGKDVELRCDPISGHTALYWYRQSLGQGLEFLIYFQGNSAPDKSGLPSDRFSAERTGGSVSTLTIQRTQQEDSAVYLCASRVGGAGNQPQHFGDGTRLSIL.

The chain links TRBV28 to TRBJ1-5, with D perhaps TRBD1 (5 bases). Trimming stripped 6 bases from V and 0 bases from J, with 15 bases between. Germline values: CDR1 MDHEN, CDR2 SYDVKM. The CDR3 length is 16 residues. CDR3 region: CASSGRDFYSNQPQHF. The CDR3 DNA follows: TGTGCCAGCAGCGGACGGGACTTCTATAGCAATCAGCCCCAGCATTTT.

CDR3 sequence reads: CASSLVAGGRTDTQYF. In DNA form, the CDR3 reads TGTGCCAGCAGCTTGGTGGCGGGGGGGAGAACAGATACGCAGTATTTT. This rearrangement joins TRBV5-4 to TRBJ2-3, with 9 bases matching TRBD2. This CDR3 has 16 amino acids. The germline gives CDR1 SGHNT, CDR2 YYREEE (reference sequence). The V segment lost 0 bases and the J segment 3 bases; nucleotides outside the gene matches: 5.